The subject of this entry is one T cell receptor beta chain. Clones were sequenced by immunoSEQ multiplex PCR, and TCRdb holds only the in-frame ones, with some missing. The sample contains roughly 92,000 clones, around 87% of which appear only once. These data come from a study of blood T cell repertoires in COVID-19. On the study more broadly: The cDNA or gDNA used as material had been derived from T cells, B-cell-depleted T cells, or PBMCs.

The source is a human donor with acute or convalescent COVID-19. The donor label of this sample is uncertain. Source material: peripheral blood.

CDR3 amino acids: CASSPGGQGSSGELFF. The DNA of the CDR3 is TGTGCCAGCAGCCCGGGGGGTCAGGGAAGTTCCGGGGAGCTGTTTTTT. V usage is TRBV4-2 and J usage is TRBJ2-2, with 7 bases aligning to TRBD2. The V and J ends lost 4 bases and 6 bases, in that order; junction bases with no gene match: 11. This CDR3 has 16 amino acids. Germline CDR1 and CDR2: LGHNA and YNFKEQ.